The 28 T cell receptor beta chains presented below share a single source sample, sequenced in a study of cytomegalovirus exposure and HLA in healthy donors. PCR primers comprised 60 Vbeta and 13 Jbeta primers. Assay used: immunoSEQ multiplex PCR; TCRdb lists only in-frame clones, some missing. The table has 200,000 or so clones, 84% seen once. The sequenced sample consisted of PBMCs. The receptors derive from a boy under 18 in good health and CMV-seronegative.

Comment on this clone: The identical CDR3 is also encoded by other nucleotide sequences in the sample. V usage is TRBV30 and J usage is TRBJ1-1; a possible D gene is TRBD1 (5 bases). Germline V lookup: CDR1 GTSNPN, CDR2 SVGIG (reference sequence). Trimming stripped 2 bases from V and 4 bases from J, with 8 bases between. The CDR3 contains 12 residues. This CDR3 is CAWSRGGTEAFF. The CDR3, as DNA: TGTGCCTGGAGTCGGGGGGGCACTGAAGCTTTCTTT.

The V and J genes are TRBV5-6 and TRBJ2-1; D may be TRBD1 (6 bases). The CDR3 totals 16 residues. CDR1 and CDR2 from the germline V gene are SGHDT and YYEEEE. V dropped 4 bases and J dropped 7 bases, with 21 bases sitting between them. Written as DNA, the CDR3 is TGTGCCAGCAGCCCCGCCGGGCAGGGGATAGCAAATGAGCAGTTCTTC. It encodes CASSPAGQGIANEQFF.

This chain connects TRBV6-5 to TRBJ1-2; a possible D gene is TRBD1 (5 bases). The CDR3 covers 15 residues. V was cut by 2 bases and J by 2 bases, with 12 bases left in between. Looked up from germline, CDR1 is MNHEY and CDR2 is SVGAGI. The CDR3 loop is CASSYTQGRNYGYTF. CDR3 bases: TGTGCCAGCAGTTACACCCAGGGTAGGAACTATGGCTACACCTTC.

The V gene is TRBV5-6, the J gene TRBJ2-3, with TRBD2 matching over 12 bases. After removal of 2 bases from V and 4 bases from J, the junction contained 5 bases not matched to a gene. Looked up from germline, CDR1 is SGHDT and CDR2 is YYEEEE. The CDR3 has 16 amino acids. The CDR3 region has the DNA TGTGCCAGCAGCTTTACTAGCGGGAGGCGGGCAGATACGCAGTATTTT. This gives the protein CASSFTSGRRADTQYF.

This clone came up a few times. This chain uses TRBV30 with TRBJ2-6, with 8 bases lining up with TRBD2. V lost 7 bases, J lost 2 bases, and 4 bases stayed unmatched. The CDR3 runs to 14 residues. Germline lookup yields CDR1 GTSNPN and CDR2 SVGIG (reference sequence). For the CDR3, the DNA is TGTGCCTCCCCCGGGGGGGCTGGGGCCAACGTCCTGACTTTC. This sequence encodes CASPGGAGANVLTF.

This sequence joins TRBV6-1 and TRBJ1-1, with 7 bases matching TRBD1. V lost 6 bases to trimming and J lost 5 bases; unmatched junction nucleotides: 6. The CDR3 has 13 residues. Germline V gene lookup returns CDR1 MNHNS and CDR2 SASEGT. The CDR3 region is CASRDYRGTEAFF. CDR3 bases: TGTGCCAGCAGGGACTACAGGGGTACTGAAGCTTTCTTT.

The rearrangement uses TRBV29-1 and TRBJ2-3, with a possible D match to TRBD2 (7 bases). This CDR3 is built from 14 residues. From germline, CDR1 is SQVTM and CDR2 ANQGSEA. With 1 base removed from V and 10 bases from J, the gap between germline ends came to 18 bases. The CDR3 loop reads CSVEATGAGNAQYF. The CDR3, as DNA: TGCAGCGTTGAAGCGACAGGAGCGGGGAATGCGCAGTATTTT.

The chain links TRBV4-1 to TRBJ2-7; 7 bases match TRBD1. Per the germline V gene, CDR1 is MGHRA and CDR2 is YSYEKL. CDR3 length: 15 residues. Unmatched junction bases numbered 6, after V lost 4 bases and J lost 0 bases. CDR3 coding DNA: TGCGCCAGCAGCCCCCCGGGACAGAGCTCCTACGAGCAGTACTTC. This encodes CASSPPGQSSYEQYF.

Here the CDR3 reads CASSQMDGRLSGGYTF. The CDR3 DNA sequence: TGTGCCAGCAGCCAGATGGACGGAAGATTAAGCGGCGGCTACACCTTC. This chain joins TRBV14 and TRBJ1-2; D not resolved. CDR1 and CDR2 from the germline V gene are SGHDN and FVKESK. The CDR3 covers 16 residues. Deletions cut 3 bases from V and 8 bases from J, with 22 bases between.

This chain connects TRBV2 to TRBJ2-2; 12 positions agree with TRBD2. CDR3 length: 15 residues. CDR1 SNHLY and CDR2 FYNNEI come from the germline V gene. Trimming at V came to 6 bases and at J to 5 bases, leaving 4 bases not matched to a gene. CDR3 in DNA: TGTGCCAGCAGAGGGACTAGCGGGCGTACCGGGGAGCTGTTTTTT. Encoded protein: CASRGTSGRTGELFF.

This chain joins TRBV29-1 and TRBJ2-5; D may be TRBD2 (5 bases). With 7 bases removed from V and 11 bases from J, the gap between germline ends came to 20 bases. CDR1 is SQVTM, CDR2 ANQGSEA, per germline. This CDR3 is built from 12 residues. CDR3 sequence (DNA): TGCAGCGGGAGGTGGGGATCGAGAGAGCAGTACTTC. Protein: CSGRWGSREQYF. Complete variable domain (other parts from reference TRBV29-1 and TRBJ2-5): SAVISQKPSRDICQRGTSLTIQCQVDSQVTMMFWYRQQPGQSLTLIATANQGSEATYESGFVIDKFPISRPNLTFSTLTVSNMSPEDSSIYLCSGRWGSREQYFGPGTRLLVL.

This chain joins TRBV2 and TRBJ2-7, with TRBD2 matching 10 bases. After removal of 5 bases from V and 1 base from J, the junction contained 5 bases not matched to a gene. Germline CDR1 SNHLY, CDR2 FYNNEI. This CDR3 is built from 15 residues. DNA of the CDR3: TGTGCCAGCAGTACACGGACTAGCGGATCCTACGAGCAGTACTTC. This gives the protein CASSTRTSGSYEQYF.

The chain carries TRBV11-2 and TRBJ2-4, with 7 bases fitting TRBD1. J lost 0 bases, V lost 5 bases, and 7 bases had no gene match. The germline V gene encodes CDR1 SGHAT and CDR2 FQNNGV. The CDR3 sequence is 16 residues long. The CDR3 spells CASSAWTGLAKNIQYF. DNA for the CDR3: TGTGCCAGCAGCGCATGGACAGGCCTAGCCAAAAACATTCAGTACTTC.

This chain connects TRBV19 to TRBJ1-2; D gene uncertain. The CDR3 loop spans 12 amino acids. Germline CDR1 reads LNHDA; CDR2 reads SQIVND (reference sequence). The V and J ends lost 6 bases and 3 bases respectively, with 8 bases between them. The CDR3 DNA reads TGTGCCAGTAGAATCCTCTACTATGGCTACACCTTC. This sequence encodes CASRILYYGYTF.

This clone was seen only a few times. The chain employs TRBV19 and TRBJ2-7; 7 bases agree with TRBD1. The CDR3 runs 14 residues. The germline V gene encodes CDR1 LNHDA and CDR2 SQIVND (reference sequence). V gave up 6 bases and J gave up 2 bases; unmatched junction bases: 7. DNA of the CDR3: TGTGCCAGTAGCGTACAGGGGACCACCTACGAGCAGTACTTC. As protein: CASSVQGTTYEQYF.

The rearrangement links TRBV27 to TRBJ1-6; tentatively, D is TRBD1 (5 bases). Germline-derived CDR1 and CDR2 are MNHEY and SMNVEV (reference sequence). Trimming removed 2 bases from V and 3 bases from J, with 8 bases in between. This CDR3 is built from 15 residues. CDR3 in amino acids: CASSLGQGYNSPLHF. CDR3 in DNA: TGTGCCAGCAGTTTAGGCCAGGGCTATAATTCACCCCTCCACTTT.

V usage is TRBV12-5 and J usage is TRBJ1-1; 7 bases fit TRBD1. The length of the CDR3 is 14 residues. The ends lost 8 bases at V and 1 base at J; junction bases unmatched: 7. CDR1 is LGHNT, CDR2 FRNRAP, per germline. The DNA of the CDR3 is TGTGCTAGTTCCTGGACAGGAGCGAACACTGAAGCTTTCTTT. It codes for CASSWTGANTEAFF.

This clone was seen a single time. This sequence joins TRBV27 and TRBJ2-1, with D possibly being TRBD2 (7 bases). Trimming stripped 4 bases from V and 7 bases from J, with 17 bases between. This CDR3 spans 15 amino acids. The germline CDR1 and CDR2 sequences are MNHEY and SMNVEV (reference sequence). For the CDR3, the DNA is TGTGCCAGCAGTTCCCCTCTGCGGGGGCCTAATGAGCAGTTCTTC. Protein sequence: CASSSPLRGPNEQFF.

This clone was seen only once. The J gene is TRBJ2-3, the V gene TRBV14; 7 bases align to TRBD2. The germline V gene has CDR1 SGHDN and CDR2 FVKESK. CDR3 size: 14 residues. The ends lost 4 bases at V and 2 bases at J; junction bases unmatched: 3. The CDR3 DNA reads as TGTGCCAGCAGCCGGGGGGGTTACACAGATACGCAGTATTTT. Translated: CASSRGGYTDTQYF.

CDR3 sequence (DNA): TGCGCCAGCAGTCATGAGAGATCTCCGGGACAGAGTGCAACTAATGAAAAACTGTTTTTT. Amino acid sequence: CASSHERSPGQSATNEKLFF. The J gene is TRBJ1-4, the V gene TRBV23-1; 7 nucleotides line up with TRBD1. TRBV23-1 is known as an ORF, though its function is uncertain. This CDR3 spans 20 amino acids. J gave up 0 bases and V 3 bases, and 16 bases lay outside the gene matches.

The chain links TRBV27 to TRBJ2-3, with a possible D match to TRBD1 (6 bases). The CDR3 has 18 amino acids. CDR1 and CDR2 (germline): MNHEY, SMNVEV (reference sequence). Trimming removed 5 bases from V and 6 bases from J, with 27 bases in between. The CDR3: CASSPSWGMGAGVDTQYF. The CDR3 nucleotides are TGTGCCAGCAGTCCGTCGTGGGGAATGGGGGCGGGCGTGGATACGCAGTATTTT.

The rearrangement links TRBV4-1 to TRBJ2-1; the match to TRBD1 covers 7 bases. The CDR3 has 14 residues. Germline lookup yields CDR1 MGHRA and CDR2 YSYEKL. After removal of 6 bases from V and 10 bases from J, the junction contained 12 bases not matched to a gene. The CDR3 here is CASSPGQDAEEQFF. In nucleotides, the CDR3 is TGCGCCAGCAGTCCAGGACAGGACGCAGAGGAGCAGTTCTTC.

V usage is TRBV6-5 and J usage is TRBJ1-1; D not resolved. CDR3 length equals 13 residues. The V gene lost 4 bases and the J gene lost 4 bases, with 10 bases spanning the gap. From germline, CDR1 is MNHEY and CDR2 SVGAGI. This CDR3 is CASSSSRSTEAFF. CDR3 DNA sequence: TGTGCCAGCAGTTCCTCCAGATCCACTGAAGCTTTCTTT.

This chain links TRBV6-5 with TRBJ2-7; 10 nucleotides agree with TRBD1. V lost 5 bases and J lost 4; bases outside the gene matches: 8. The CDR3 contains 15 residues. Germline V gene sequence: CDR1 MNHEY, CDR2 SVGAGI. The CDR3, as DNA: TGTGCCAGCAGTAAACCGGGACAGGGGAGTTACGAGCAGTACTTC. Protein sequence: CASSKPGQGSYEQYF.

The chain carries TRBV29-1 and TRBJ2-7, with 9 bases matching TRBD1. Looked up from germline, CDR1 is SQVTM and CDR2 is ANQGSEA. The V segment lost 3 bases and the J segment 2 bases; nucleotides outside the gene matches: 8. The CDR3 length is 15 residues. In DNA, the CDR3 is TGCAGCGTTGAGCTCCGGGACAGGGCAACCTACGAGCAGTACTTC. Its translation is CSVELRDRATYEQYF.

In its sample, this clone was seen once. The J gene is TRBJ2-7, the V gene TRBV28, with a possible D match to TRBD1 (5 bases). V gave up 2 bases and J gave up 11 bases, with 10 bases separating them. Germline V gene sequence: CDR1 MDHEN, CDR2 SYDVKM. The CDR3 runs 11 residues. The CDR3 DNA follows: TGTGCCAGCAGTTTAATGACAGAAGAGTACTTC. Translated: CASSLMTEEYF. Supplemented by reference TRBV28 and TRBJ2-7, the full variable domain reads DVKVTQSSRYLVKRTGEKVFLECVQDMDHENMFWYRQDPGLGLRLIYFSYDVKMKEKGDIPEGYSVSREKKERFSLILESASTNQTSMYLCASSLMTEEYFGPGTRLTVT.

As regards this clone: The germline gene is not matched at one end of the junction; a read error may be the cause. The genes are TRBV13 and TRBJ2-7; 10 bases map to TRBD2. CDR1 and CDR2 (germline): PRHDT, FYEKMQ (reference sequence). The CDR3 has 14 residues. Here the CDR3 reads CASTIGNSGRIGHF. CDR3 DNA sequence: TGTGCCAGCACCATAGGGAATAGCGGGAGGATTGGGCACTTC.

This rearrangement joins TRBV30 to TRBJ1-2; 7 bases match TRBD1. The V gene's germline CDR1 is GTSNPN and CDR2 SVGIG (reference sequence). V was pared by 4 bases and J by 3 bases, with 8 bases of the junction left unmatched. This CDR3 has 14 amino acids. The CDR3 spells CAWKYGTDDYGYTF. CDR3 in DNA: TGTGCCTGGAAATACGGGACAGATGACTATGGCTACACCTTC.